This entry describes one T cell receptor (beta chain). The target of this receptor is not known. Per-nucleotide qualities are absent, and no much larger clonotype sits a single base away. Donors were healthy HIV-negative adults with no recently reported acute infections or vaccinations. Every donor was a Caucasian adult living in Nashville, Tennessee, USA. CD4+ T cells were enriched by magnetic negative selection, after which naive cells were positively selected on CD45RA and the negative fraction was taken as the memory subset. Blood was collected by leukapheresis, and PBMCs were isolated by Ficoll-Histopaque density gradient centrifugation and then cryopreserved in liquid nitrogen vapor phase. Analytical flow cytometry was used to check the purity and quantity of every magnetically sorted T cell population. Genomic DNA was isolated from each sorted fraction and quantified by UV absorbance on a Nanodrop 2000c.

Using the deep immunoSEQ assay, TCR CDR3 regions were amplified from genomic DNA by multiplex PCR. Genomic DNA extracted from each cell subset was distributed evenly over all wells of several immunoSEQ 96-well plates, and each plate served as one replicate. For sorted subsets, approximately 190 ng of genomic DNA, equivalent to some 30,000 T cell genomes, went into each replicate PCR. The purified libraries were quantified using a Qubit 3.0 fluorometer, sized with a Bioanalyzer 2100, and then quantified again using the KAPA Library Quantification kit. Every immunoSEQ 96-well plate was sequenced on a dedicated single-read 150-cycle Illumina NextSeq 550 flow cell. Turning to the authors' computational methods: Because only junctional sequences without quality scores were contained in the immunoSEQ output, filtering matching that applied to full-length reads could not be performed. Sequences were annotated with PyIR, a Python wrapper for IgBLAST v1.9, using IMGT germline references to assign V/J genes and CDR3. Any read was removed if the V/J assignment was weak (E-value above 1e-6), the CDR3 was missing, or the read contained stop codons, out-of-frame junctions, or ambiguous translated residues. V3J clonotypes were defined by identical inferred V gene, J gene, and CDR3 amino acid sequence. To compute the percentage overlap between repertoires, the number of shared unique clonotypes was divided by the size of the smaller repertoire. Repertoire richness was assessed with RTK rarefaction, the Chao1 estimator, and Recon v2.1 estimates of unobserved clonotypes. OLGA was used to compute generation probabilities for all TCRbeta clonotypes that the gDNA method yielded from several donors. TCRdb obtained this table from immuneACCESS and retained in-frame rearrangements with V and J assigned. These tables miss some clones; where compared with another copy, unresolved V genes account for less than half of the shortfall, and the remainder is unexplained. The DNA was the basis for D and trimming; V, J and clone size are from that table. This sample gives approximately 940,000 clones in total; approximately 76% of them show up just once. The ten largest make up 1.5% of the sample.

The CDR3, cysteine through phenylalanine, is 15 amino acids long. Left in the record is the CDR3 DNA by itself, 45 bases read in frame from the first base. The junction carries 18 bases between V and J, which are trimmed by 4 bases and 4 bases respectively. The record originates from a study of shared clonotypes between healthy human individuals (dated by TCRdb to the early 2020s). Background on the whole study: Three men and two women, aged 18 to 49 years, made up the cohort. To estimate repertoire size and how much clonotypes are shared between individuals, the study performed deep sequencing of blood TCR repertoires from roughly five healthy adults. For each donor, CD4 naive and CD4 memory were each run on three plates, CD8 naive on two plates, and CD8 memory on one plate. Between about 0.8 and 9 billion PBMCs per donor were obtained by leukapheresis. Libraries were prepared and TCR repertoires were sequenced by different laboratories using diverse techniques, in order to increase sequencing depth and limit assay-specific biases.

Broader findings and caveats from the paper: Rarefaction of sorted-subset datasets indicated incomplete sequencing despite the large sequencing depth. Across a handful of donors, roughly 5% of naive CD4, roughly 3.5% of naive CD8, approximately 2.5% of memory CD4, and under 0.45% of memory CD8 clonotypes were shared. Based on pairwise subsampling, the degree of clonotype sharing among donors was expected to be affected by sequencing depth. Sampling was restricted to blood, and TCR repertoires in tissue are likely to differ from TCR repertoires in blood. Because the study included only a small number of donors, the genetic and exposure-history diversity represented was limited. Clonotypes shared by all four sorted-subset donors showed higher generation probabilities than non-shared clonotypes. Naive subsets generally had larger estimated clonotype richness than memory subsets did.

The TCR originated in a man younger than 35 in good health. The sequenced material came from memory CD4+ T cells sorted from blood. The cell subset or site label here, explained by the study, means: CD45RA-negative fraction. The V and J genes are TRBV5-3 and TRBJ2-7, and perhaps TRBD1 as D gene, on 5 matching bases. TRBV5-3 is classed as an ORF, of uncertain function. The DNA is TGTGCCAGAAGCGAGCCGTGGGAAGGGGTTTACGAGCAGTACTTC. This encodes CARSEPWEGVYEQYF.